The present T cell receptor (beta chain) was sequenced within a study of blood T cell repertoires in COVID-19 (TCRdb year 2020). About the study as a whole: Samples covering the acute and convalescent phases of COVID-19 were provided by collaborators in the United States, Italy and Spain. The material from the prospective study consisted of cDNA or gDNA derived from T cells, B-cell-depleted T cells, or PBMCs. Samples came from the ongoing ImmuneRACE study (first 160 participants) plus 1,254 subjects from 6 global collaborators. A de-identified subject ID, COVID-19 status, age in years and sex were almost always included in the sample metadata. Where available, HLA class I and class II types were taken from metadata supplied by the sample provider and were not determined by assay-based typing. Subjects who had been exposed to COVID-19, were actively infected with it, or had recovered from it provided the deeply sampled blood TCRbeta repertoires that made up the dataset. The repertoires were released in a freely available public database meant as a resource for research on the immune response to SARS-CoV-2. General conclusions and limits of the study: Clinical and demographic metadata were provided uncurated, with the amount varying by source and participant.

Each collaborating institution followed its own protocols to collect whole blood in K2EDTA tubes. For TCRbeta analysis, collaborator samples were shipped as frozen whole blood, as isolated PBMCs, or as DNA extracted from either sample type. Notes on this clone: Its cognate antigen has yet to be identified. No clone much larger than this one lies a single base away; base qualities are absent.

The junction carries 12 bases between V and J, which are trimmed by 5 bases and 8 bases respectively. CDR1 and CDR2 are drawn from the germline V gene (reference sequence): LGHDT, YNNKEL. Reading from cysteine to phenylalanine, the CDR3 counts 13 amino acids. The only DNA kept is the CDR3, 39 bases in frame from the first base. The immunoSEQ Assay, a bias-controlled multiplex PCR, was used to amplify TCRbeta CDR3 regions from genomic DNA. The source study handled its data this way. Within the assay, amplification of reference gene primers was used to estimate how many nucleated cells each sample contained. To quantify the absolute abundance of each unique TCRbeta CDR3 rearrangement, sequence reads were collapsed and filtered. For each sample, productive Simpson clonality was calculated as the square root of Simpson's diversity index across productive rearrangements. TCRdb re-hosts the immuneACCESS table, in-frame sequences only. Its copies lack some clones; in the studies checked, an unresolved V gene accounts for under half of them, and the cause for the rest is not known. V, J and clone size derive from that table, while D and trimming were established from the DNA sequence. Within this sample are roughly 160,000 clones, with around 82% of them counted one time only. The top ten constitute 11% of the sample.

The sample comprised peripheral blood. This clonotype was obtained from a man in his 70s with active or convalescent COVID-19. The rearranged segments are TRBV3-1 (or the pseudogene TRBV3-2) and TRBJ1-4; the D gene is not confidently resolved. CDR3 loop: CASSYLSGEKLFF. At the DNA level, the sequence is TGTGCCAGCAGCTATCTGTCCGGGGAAAAACTGTTTTTT.